This T cell receptor beta chain was sequenced for a study of cytomegalovirus exposure and HLA in healthy donors. Study-wide results and limits: Investigators reported 164 TCR beta chains as tied to cytomegalovirus. Researchers reported from a later analysis that most CMV-associated TCR beta chains appeared HLA-restricted.

This clone has a handful of counts. Its specificity is not known. A multiplex PCR was run with 60 Vbeta primers and 13 Jbeta primers. Libraries were prepared by immunoSEQ multiplex PCR; TCRdb keeps only in-frame clonotypes and omits some of them. The table includes 70,000 to 95,000 clones, around 75% detected once. The receptor was derived from a man aged 40-49 years in good health and CMV-seronegative. The sequenced sample consisted of PBMCs.

DNA for the CDR3: TGCGCCAGCAGCTTAAATCAAAGAGGTGAAGAGACCCAGTACTTC. As protein: CASSLNQRGEETQYF. The chain is built from TRBV5-1 and TRBJ2-5; D not certain. CDR1 is SGHRS and CDR2 is YFSETQ in the germline V gene. This CDR3 is 15 amino acids long. Trimming removed 2 bases from V and 3 bases from J, with 14 bases in between.